This T cell receptor beta chain comes out of a study of blood T cell repertoires in COVID-19. CDR1 is SGDLS and CDR2 is YYNGEE in the germline V gene. The CDR3 spans 16 residues. V dropped 3 bases and J dropped 6; count of bases not matched to a gene: 9. The protocol was immunoSEQ multiplex PCR, while the TCRdb copy is restricted to in-frame clones and leaves out a portion. The sample includes 250,000 to 400,000 clones, around 86% seen only once; the top ten take 1%. The TCR comes from a man aged 45-60 years with active or convalescent COVID-19. The material sequenced was peripheral blood. This chain uses TRBV9 with TRBJ2-1; 10 bases align to TRBD2. CDR3 loop: CASSASPLAGVNEQFF. The CDR3 DNA sequence: TGTGCCAGCAGCGCTAGCCCCCTAGCGGGAGTCAATGAGCAGTTCTTC.